Each of the 16 T cell receptor beta chains below was sequenced from the same sample in a study of CD8 T cells in Susac syndrome. An input of about 0.5 to 1 ug of RNA was subjected to reverse transcription using random hexamers. TCRdb re-called the immunoSEQ multiplex PCR reads with MiXCR, one entry per CDR3 protein. Of under 200,000 distinct CDR3 sequences in the sample, roughly 91% are singletons; the top ten hold over 0.075%. The sample comprised CD4+ T cells from PBMCs. The receptor set was obtained from a human donor with Susac syndrome.

This chain links TRBV18 with TRBJ2-3, with D tentatively TRBD2 (6 bases). The V gene's germline CDR1 is KGHSH and CDR2 LQKENI. The CDR3 runs 14 residues. Trimming removed 6 bases at V and 2 bases at J, with 12 bases between. CDR3 DNA: TGTGCCAGCTCGCCTACTAGCAACACAGATACGCAGTATTTT. This encodes CASSPTSNTDTQYF.

This clonotype appeared a few times. The chain links TRBV9 to TRBJ2-5, with 10 bases matching TRBD2. This CDR3 is built from 14 residues. Trimming at V came to 2 bases and at J to 3 bases, leaving 1 base not matched to a gene. Germline V gene sequence: CDR1 SGDLS, CDR2 YYNGEE. For the CDR3, the DNA is TGTGCCAGCAGCGTCGGACTAGCGGAAGAGACCCAGTACTTC. Its protein is CASSVGLAEETQYF.

This chain connects TRBV7-2 to TRBJ2-2, with D unclear. Trimming shortened V by 5 bases and J by 2 bases, and 9 bases separated the two germline ends. Germline V gives CDR1 SGHTA, CDR2 FQGNSA. The CDR3 length is 14 residues. CDR3 in DNA: TGTGCCAGCAGCGTCGTTCGAAACACCGGGGAGCTGTTTTTT. It is translated as CASSVVRNTGELFF.

The chain is built from TRBV11-2 and TRBJ1-5, with 8 bases fitting TRBD1. Losses at the gene ends were 4 bases for V and 1 base for J; bases not matched to a gene: 3. The CDR3 is 15 residues long. The germline gives CDR1 SGHAT, CDR2 FQNNGV. The chain's CDR3 is CASSSQGVSNQPQHF. The CDR3 nucleotides read TGTGCCAGCAGCTCACAGGGGGTGAGCAATCAGCCCCAGCATTTT. The variable domain in full, completed from reference TRBV11-2 and TRBJ1-5, reads EAGVAQSPRYKIIEKRQSVAFWCNPISGHATLYWYQQILGQGPKLLIQFQNNGVVDDSQLPKDRFSAERLKGVDSTLKIQPAKLEDSAVYLCASSSQGVSNQPQHFGDGTRLSIL.

This clonotype was recorded only once. The V and J genes are TRBV27 and TRBJ2-1; 7 bases are a match to TRBD2. The CDR3 is made up of 17 amino acids. From germline, CDR1 is MNHEY and CDR2 SMNVEV (reference sequence). J gave up 7 bases and V 5 bases, and 17 bases lay outside the gene matches. CDR3: CASSLQGLVLSKNEQFF. The CDR3 region has the DNA TGTGCCAGCAGTCTACAAGGACTAGTCCTAAGTAAGAATGAGCAGTTCTTC.

This chain joins TRBV4-2 and TRBJ2-3; D remains ambiguous. The CDR3 consists of 16 residues. The V end was cut by 1 base, the J end by 3 bases, with 14 bases between. CDR1 is LGHNA and CDR2 is YNFKEQ in the germline V gene. For the CDR3, the DNA is TGTGCCAGCAGCCAAGGAGTCGGTCGGCCAACAGATACGCAGTATTTT. Its protein is CASSQGVGRPTDTQYF.

This chain uses TRBV24-1 with TRBJ2-1; D possibly corresponds to TRBD2 (5 bases). In germline, CDR1 is KGHDR, CDR2 SFDVKD. The CDR3 totals 11 residues. Trimming pared 4 bases from V and 12 bases from J, leaving 9 bases between. This CDR3 reads CATSDGIGQFF. CDR3 coding DNA: TGTGCCACCAGTGACGGGATAGGGCAGTTCTTC.

The chain is built from TRBV5-1 and TRBJ1-4; D may be TRBD1 (5 bases). Trimming shortened V by 4 bases and J by 7 bases, and 17 bases separated the two germline ends. The CDR3 is 15 amino acids. Germline-derived CDR1 and CDR2 are SGHRS and YFSETQ. DNA of the CDR3: TGCGCCAGCAGCACTGGACAACAGGCATCTGAAAAACTGTTTTTT. Translation gives CASSTGQQASEKLFF.

The chain combines TRBV2 with TRBJ1-1; TRBD1 might be the D (5 bases). Trimming stripped 0 bases from V and 0 bases from J, with 11 bases between. The CDR3 sequence is 16 residues long. Per germline, CDR1 SNHLY and CDR2 FYNNEI. This CDR3 reads CASSEAVGGMNTEAFF. CDR3 sequence (DNA): TGTGCCAGCAGTGAAGCGGTCGGGGGGATGAACACTGAAGCTTTCTTT. The whole variable domain, filled in from reference TRBV2 and TRBJ1-1, reads EPEVTQTPSHQVTQMGQEVILRCVPISNHLYFYWYRQILGQKVEFLVSFYNNEISEKSEIFDDQFSVERPDGSNFTLKIRSTKLEDSAMYFCASSEAVGGMNTEAFFGQGTRLTVV.

The J gene is TRBJ1-5, the V gene TRBV4-2; 9 bases map to TRBD1. The ends lost 4 bases at V and 7 bases at J; junction bases unmatched: 5. The CDR3 totals 14 residues. Looked up from germline, CDR1 is LGHNA and CDR2 is YNFKEQ. The CDR3 spells CASSRGQGGQPQHF. As DNA, the CDR3 is TGTGCCAGCAGCCGGGGACAGGGAGGACAGCCCCAGCATTTT.

The J gene is TRBJ1-1, the V gene TRBV9, with unresolved D. CDR3 length equals 14 residues. V shed 0 bases and J shed 1 base, with 7 bases lying between them. Germline V CDR1 and CDR2: SGDLS, YYNGEE. CDR3 region: CASSVAGGNTEAFF. In DNA form, the CDR3 reads TGTGCCAGCAGCGTAGCGGGAGGGAACACTGAAGCTTTCTTT.

V and J are TRBV5-1 and TRBJ2-6, with 8 nucleotides matching TRBD1. The CDR3 has 18 residues. V shed 0 bases, J shed 2 bases, and the junction held 7 bases outside the gene matches. Germline V gene sequence: CDR1 SGHRS, CDR2 YFSETQ. The CDR3 sequence is CASSLVPGGATGANVLTF. Here the CDR3 DNA reads TGCGCCAGCAGCTTGGTCCCAGGGGGCGCAACTGGGGCCAACGTCCTGACTTTC.

The chain uses TRBV30 and TRBJ1-6; a possible D gene is TRBD1 (6 bases). CDR1 is GTSNPN, CDR2 SVGIG, per germline (reference sequence). CDR3 size: 14 residues. Trimming took off 0 bases at V and 10 bases at J, with 13 bases between the two ends. CDR3 region: CAWSVQVGASPLHF. The CDR3 DNA reads TGTGCCTGGAGTGTACAAGTGGGGGCCTCACCCCTCCACTTT.

CDR3 sequence: CASSVAAAGGLNEQFF. The CDR3, as DNA: TGTGCCAGCAGCGTAGCGGCGGCGGGGGGGCTCAATGAGCAGTTCTTC. The rearrangement joins TRBV9 to TRBJ2-1; 9 nucleotides line up with TRBD2. Germline V gene sequence: CDR1 SGDLS, CDR2 YYNGEE. The CDR3 spans 16 residues. V dropped 0 bases and J dropped 6; count of bases not matched to a gene: 7.

This chain links TRBV18 with TRBJ2-7, with D unclear. Germline V gene data show CDR1 as KGHSH and CDR2 as LQKENI. Trimming left V 0 bases short and J 5 bases short, with 11 bases between. This CDR3 region has 14 residues. The CDR3 here is CASSPPNPPNEQYF. For the CDR3, the DNA is TGTGCCAGCTCACCACCGAATCCACCGAACGAGCAGTACTTC.

The chain has TRBV25-1 and TRBJ1-6; perhaps TRBD1 as D (5 bases). The CDR3 is 16 residues long. V lost 1 base and J lost 4, with 11 bases in between. Germline CDR1 and CDR2: MGHDK and SYGVNS. The CDR3 is CASSEFKDRYNSPLHF. CDR3 bases: TGTGCCAGCAGTGAATTTAAAGACAGATATAATTCACCCCTCCACTTT.